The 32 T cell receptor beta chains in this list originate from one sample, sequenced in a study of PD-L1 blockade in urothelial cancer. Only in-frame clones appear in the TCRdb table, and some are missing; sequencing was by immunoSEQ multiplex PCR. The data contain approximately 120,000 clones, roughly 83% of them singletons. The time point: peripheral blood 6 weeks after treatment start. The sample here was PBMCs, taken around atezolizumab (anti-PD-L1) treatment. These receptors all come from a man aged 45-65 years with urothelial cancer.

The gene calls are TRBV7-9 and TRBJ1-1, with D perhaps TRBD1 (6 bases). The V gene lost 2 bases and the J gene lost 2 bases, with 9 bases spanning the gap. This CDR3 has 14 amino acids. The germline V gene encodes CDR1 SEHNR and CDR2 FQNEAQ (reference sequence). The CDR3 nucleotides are TGTGCCAGCAGCTTAACAGGGACAAACACTGAAGCTTTCTTT. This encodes CASSLTGTNTEAFF.

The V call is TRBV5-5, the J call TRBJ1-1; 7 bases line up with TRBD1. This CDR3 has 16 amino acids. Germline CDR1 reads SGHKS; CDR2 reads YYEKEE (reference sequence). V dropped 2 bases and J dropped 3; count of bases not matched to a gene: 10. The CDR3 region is CASSFPRRTGDTEAFF. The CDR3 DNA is TGTGCCAGCAGCTTCCCCCGCCGAACAGGGGACACTGAAGCTTTCTTT.

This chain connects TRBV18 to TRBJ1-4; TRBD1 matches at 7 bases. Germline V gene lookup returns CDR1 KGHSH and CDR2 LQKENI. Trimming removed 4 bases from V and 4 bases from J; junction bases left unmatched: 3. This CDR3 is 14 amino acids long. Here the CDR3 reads CASSHRDSNEKLFF. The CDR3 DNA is TGTGCCAGCTCACACCGGGACAGTAATGAAAAACTGTTTTTT.

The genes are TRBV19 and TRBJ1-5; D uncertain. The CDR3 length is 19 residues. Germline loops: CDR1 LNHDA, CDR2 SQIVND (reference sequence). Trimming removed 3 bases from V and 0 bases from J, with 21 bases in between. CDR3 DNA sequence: TGTGCCAGTAGTATCGACTATCTGACCCGACAATATAGCAATCAGCCCCAGCATTTT. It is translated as CASSIDYLTRQYSNQPQHF.

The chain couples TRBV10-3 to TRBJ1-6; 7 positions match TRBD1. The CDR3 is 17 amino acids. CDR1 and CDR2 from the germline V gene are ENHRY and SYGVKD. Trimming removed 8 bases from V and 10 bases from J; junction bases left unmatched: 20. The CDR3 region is CAIGEGQANPTGSPLHF. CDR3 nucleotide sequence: TGTGCCATCGGGGAAGGACAGGCCAATCCTACTGGCTCACCCCTCCACTTT.

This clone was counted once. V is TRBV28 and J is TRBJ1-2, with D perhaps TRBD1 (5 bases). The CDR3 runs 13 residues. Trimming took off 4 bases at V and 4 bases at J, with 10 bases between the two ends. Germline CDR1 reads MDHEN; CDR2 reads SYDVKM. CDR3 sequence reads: CASSSQGGYGYTF. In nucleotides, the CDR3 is TGTGCCAGCAGTTCCCAGGGTGGCTATGGCTACACCTTC.

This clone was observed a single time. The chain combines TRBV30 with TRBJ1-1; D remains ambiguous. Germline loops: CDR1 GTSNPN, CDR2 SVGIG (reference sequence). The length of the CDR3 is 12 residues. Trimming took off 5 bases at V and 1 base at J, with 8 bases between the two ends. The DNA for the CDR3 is TGTGCCTGGGACCGGGGGAACACTGAAGCTTTCTTT. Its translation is CAWDRGNTEAFF.

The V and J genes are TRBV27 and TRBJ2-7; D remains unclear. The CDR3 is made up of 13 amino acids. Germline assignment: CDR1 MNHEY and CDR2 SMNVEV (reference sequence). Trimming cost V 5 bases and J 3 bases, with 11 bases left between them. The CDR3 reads CASSPRVSYEQYF. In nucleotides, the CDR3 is TGTGCCAGCAGTCCACGAGTTAGCTACGAGCAGTACTTC.

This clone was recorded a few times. The CDR3 here is CASSLASKPQHF. The CDR3 bases are TGTGCCAGCAGCTTAGCCTCTAAGCCCCAGCATTTT. The chain has TRBV7-2 and TRBJ1-5; D call uncertain. The germline V and J ends were trimmed by 0 bases and 8 bases, with 5 bases remaining between them. The CDR3 sequence is 12 residues long. Germline V gene sequence: CDR1 SGHTA, CDR2 FQGNSA.

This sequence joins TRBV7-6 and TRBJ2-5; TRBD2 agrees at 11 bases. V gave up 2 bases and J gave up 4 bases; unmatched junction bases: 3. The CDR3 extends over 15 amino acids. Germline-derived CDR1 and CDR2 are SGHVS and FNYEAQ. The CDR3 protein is CASSLRLAGPETQYF. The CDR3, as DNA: TGTGCCAGCAGCTTACGACTAGCGGGACCAGAGACCCAGTACTTC.

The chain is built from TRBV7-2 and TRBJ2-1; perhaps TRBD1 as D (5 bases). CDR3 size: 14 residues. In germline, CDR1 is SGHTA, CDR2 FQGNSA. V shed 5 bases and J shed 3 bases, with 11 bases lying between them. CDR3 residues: CASSLKTDYNEQFF. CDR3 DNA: TGTGCCAGCAGCCTGAAGACAGACTACAATGAGCAGTTCTTC. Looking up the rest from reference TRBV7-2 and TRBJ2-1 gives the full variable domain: GAGVSQSPSNKVTEKGKDVELRCDPISGHTALYWYRQSLGQGLEFLIYFQGNSAPDKSGLPSDRFSAERTGGSVSTLTIQRTQQEDSAVYLCASSLKTDYNEQFFGPGTRLTVL.

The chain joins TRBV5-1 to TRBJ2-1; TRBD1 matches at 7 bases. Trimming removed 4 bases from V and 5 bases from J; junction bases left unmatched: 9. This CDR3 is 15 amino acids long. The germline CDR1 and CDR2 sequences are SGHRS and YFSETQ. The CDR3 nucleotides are TGCGCCAGCAGCAGCTCCCGGGACAGACACAATGAGCAGTTCTTC. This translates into CASSSSRDRHNEQFF.

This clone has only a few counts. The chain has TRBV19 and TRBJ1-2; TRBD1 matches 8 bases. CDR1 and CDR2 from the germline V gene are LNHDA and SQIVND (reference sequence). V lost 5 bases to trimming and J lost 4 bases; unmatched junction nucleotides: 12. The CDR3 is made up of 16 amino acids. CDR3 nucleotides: TGTGCCAGTAGTTTCGGGGGACAGGACTTAATCTATGGCTACACCTTC. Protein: CASSFGGQDLIYGYTF.

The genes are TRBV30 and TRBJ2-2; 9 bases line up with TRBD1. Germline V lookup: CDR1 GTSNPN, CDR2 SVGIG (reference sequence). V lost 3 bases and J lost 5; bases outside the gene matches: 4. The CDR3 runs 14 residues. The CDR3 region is CAWRGTGYTGELFF. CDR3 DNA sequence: TGTGCCTGGAGGGGGACAGGGTATACCGGGGAGCTGTTTTTT.

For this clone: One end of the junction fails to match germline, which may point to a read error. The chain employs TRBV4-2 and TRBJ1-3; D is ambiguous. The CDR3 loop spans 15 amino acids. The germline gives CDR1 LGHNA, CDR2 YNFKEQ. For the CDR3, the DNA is TGTGCCAGCAGTCAAGAGGTCGGGTCTGGAAACACCATATATTTT. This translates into CASSQEVGSGNTIYF.

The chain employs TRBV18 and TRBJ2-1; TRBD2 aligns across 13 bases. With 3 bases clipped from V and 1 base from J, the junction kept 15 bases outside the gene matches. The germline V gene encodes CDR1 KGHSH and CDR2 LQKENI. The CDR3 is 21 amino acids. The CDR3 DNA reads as TGTGCCAGCTCACCGTTCGGACTAGCGGGAGTTACGGGCGGGTCCTACAATGAGCAGTTCTTC. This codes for CASSPFGLAGVTGGSYNEQFF.

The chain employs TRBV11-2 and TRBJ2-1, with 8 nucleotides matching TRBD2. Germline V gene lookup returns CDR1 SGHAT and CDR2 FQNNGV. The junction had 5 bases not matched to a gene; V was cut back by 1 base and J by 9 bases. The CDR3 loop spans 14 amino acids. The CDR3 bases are TGTGCCAGCAGCTTAGCGGGAGGGCCAAGTGAGCAGTTCTTC. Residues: CASSLAGGPSEQFF.

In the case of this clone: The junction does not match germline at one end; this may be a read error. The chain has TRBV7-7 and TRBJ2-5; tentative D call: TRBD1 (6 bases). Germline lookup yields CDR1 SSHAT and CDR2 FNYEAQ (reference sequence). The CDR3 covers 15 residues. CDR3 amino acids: CASSLALRGQETQYF. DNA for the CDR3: TGTGCTAGCAGCTTAGCGCTCAGGGGACAAGAGACCCAGTACTTC.

CDR3 nucleotide sequence: TGTGCCAGCAGTGACCGGACAGCGGAACACCTTCCTCCGGTGAACACTGAAGCTTTCTTT. Amino acid sequence: CASSDRTAEHLPPVNTEAFF. This chain joins TRBV6-4 and TRBJ1-1, with a possible D match to TRBD1 (6 bases). Trimming removed 2 bases at V and 0 bases at J, with 25 bases between. The length of the CDR3 is 20 residues. CDR1 is MRHNA and CDR2 is SNTAGT in the germline V gene.

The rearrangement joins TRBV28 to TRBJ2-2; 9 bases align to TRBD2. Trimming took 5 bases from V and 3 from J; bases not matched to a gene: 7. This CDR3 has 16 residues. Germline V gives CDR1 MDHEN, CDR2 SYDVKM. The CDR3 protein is CASSPGTSSYTGELFF. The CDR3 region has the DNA TGTGCCAGCAGTCCCGGGACTAGCAGTTACACCGGGGAGCTGTTTTTT.

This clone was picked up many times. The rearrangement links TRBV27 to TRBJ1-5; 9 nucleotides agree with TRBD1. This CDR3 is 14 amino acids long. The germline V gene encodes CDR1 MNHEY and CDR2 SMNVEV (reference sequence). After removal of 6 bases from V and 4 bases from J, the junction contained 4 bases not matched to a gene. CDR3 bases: TGTGCCAGCAGACGACAGGGGGAAAATCAGCCCCAGCATTTT. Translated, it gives CASRRQGENQPQHF.

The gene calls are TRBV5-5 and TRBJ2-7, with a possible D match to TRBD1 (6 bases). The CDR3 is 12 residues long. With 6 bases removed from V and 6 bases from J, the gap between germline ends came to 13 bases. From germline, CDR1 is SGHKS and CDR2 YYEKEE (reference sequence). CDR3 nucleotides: TGTGCCAGCAACCCGGACAGCCCCGAGCAGTACTTC. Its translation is CASNPDSPEQYF.

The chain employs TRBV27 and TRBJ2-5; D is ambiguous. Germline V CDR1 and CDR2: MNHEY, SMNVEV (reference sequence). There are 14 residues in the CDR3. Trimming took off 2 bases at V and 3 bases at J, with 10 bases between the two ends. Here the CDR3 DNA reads TGTGCCAGCAGTTTACTGGGCGCCAAAGAGACCCAGTACTTC. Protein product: CASSLLGAKETQYF.

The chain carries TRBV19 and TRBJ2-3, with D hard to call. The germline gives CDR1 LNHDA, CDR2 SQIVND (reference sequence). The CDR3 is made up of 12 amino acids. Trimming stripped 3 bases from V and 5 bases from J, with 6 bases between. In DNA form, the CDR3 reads TGTGCCAGTAGTATTGCCAGAGATACGCAGTATTTT. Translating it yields CASSIARDTQYF.

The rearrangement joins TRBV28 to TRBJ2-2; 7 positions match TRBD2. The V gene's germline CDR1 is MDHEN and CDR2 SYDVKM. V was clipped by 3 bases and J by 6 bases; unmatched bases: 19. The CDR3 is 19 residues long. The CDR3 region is CASSFSAGRGDFLAGELFF. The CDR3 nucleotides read TGTGCCAGCAGTTTTAGCGCGGGGAGGGGTGACTTTTTGGCCGGGGAGCTGTTTTTT.

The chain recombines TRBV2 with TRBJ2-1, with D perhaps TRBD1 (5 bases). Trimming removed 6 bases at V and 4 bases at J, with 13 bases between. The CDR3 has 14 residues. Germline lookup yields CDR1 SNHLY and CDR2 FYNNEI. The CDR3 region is CASRKTDVYNEQFF. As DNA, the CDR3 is TGTGCCAGCAGGAAGACAGATGTGTACAATGAGCAGTTCTTC.

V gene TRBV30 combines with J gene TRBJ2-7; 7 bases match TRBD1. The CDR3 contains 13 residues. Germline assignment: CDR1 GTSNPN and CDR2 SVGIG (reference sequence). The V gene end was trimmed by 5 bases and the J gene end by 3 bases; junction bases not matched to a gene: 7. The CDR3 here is CAWDPGQSYEQYF. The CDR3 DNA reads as TGTGCCTGGGACCCGGGACAGAGCTACGAGCAGTACTTC.

CDR3 loop: CAWRVPGLAGGPVTDTQYF. The CDR3 nucleotides read TGTGCCTGGAGGGTCCCGGGACTAGCGGGAGGGCCGGTTACAGATACGCAGTATTTT. V is TRBV30 and J is TRBJ2-3, with 16 nucleotides matching TRBD2. The CDR3 consists of 19 residues. Germline loops: CDR1 GTSNPN, CDR2 SVGIG (reference sequence). The V segment lost 3 bases and the J segment 3 bases; nucleotides outside the gene matches: 12.

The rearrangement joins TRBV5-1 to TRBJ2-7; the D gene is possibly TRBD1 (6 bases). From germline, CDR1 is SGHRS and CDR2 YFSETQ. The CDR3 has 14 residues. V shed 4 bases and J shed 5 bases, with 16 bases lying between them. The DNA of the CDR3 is TGCGCCAGCAGCATACTACAGGGTTCCCACGAGCAGTACTTC. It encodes CASSILQGSHEQYF. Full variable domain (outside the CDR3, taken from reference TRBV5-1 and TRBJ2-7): KAGVTQTPRYLIKTRGQQVTLSCSPISGHRSVSWYQQTPGQGLQFLFEYFSETQRNKGNFPGRFSGRQFSNSRSEMNVSTLELGDSALYLCASSILQGSHEQYFGPGTRLTVT.

CDR3 bases: TGTGCCAGTAGTATATCACTAGCGGGAGTATTTCCCGGGGAGCTGTTTTTT. This gives the protein CASSISLAGVFPGELFF. The J gene is TRBJ2-2, the V gene TRBV19; 11 bases fit TRBD2. The CDR3 runs to 17 residues. Trimming took 2 bases from V and 6 from J; bases not matched to a gene: 8. Germline loops: CDR1 LNHDA, CDR2 SQIVND (reference sequence).

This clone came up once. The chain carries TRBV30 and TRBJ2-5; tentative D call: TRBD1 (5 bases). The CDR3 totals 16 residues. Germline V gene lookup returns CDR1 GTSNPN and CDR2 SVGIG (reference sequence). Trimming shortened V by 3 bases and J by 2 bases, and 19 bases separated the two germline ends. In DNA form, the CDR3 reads TGTGCCTGGAGGCCGTACCGACAGCCGTTACAAGAGACCCAGTACTTC. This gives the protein CAWRPYRQPLQETQYF.

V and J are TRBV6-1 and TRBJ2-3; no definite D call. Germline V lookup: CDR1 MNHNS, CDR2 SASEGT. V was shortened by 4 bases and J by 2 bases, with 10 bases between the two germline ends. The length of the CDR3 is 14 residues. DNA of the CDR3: TGTGCCAGCAGTGTATCTGCGCCCACAGATACGCAGTATTTT. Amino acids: CASSVSAPTDTQYF.